These 17 T cell receptor beta chains were all obtained from the same sample, sequenced in a study of shared clonotypes between healthy human individuals. The protocol was immunoSEQ multiplex PCR, while the TCRdb copy is restricted to in-frame clones and leaves out a portion. The sample includes around 640,000 clones, around 96% of them seen just once. The naive CD8 subset, CD45RO-negative cells positively selected for CCR7, excluded terminally differentiated effector memory CD45RA+ cells. Material: naive CD8+ T cells sorted from blood. The source is a woman in her 30s in good health.

This clone was detected once. The same CDR3 can be traced to other DNA sequences in this sample. The chain employs TRBV5-5 and TRBJ1-2; D may be TRBD1 (5 bases). V dropped 4 bases and J dropped 4 bases, with 11 bases sitting between them. CDR1 and CDR2 from the germline V gene are SGHKS and YYEKEE (reference sequence). The CDR3 loop spans 13 amino acids. CDR3: CASSGTGVYGYTF. The DNA for the CDR3 is TGTGCCAGCAGCGGGACGGGGGTCTATGGCTACACCTTC.

The chain carries TRBV30 and TRBJ2-7; perhaps TRBD2 as D (6 bases). The CDR3 has 12 amino acids. In germline, CDR1 is GTSNPN, CDR2 SVGIG (reference sequence). Trimming pared 2 bases from V and 6 bases from J, leaving 11 bases between. Written as DNA, the CDR3 is TGTGCCTGGAGTTGGGGGAGGTCCGAGCAGTACTTC. Its protein product is CAWSWGRSEQYF.

The chain couples TRBV5-4 to TRBJ1-1; D gene unclear. Germline V lookup: CDR1 SGHNT, CDR2 YYREEE (reference sequence). The CDR3 runs 13 residues. Trimming shortened V by 0 bases and J by 3 bases, and 6 bases separated the two germline ends. Here the CDR3 DNA reads TGTGCCAGCAGCTTGGACGGGTACACTGAAGCTTTCTTT. Translation: CASSLDGYTEAFF.

The chain links TRBV1 to TRBJ2-5; TRBD1 is the table's D call, not checked against the DNA. The J call may be wrong; the DNA end is better matched by TRBJ2-7. TRBV1 is designated a pseudogene. The CDR3 sequence is 14 residues long. The CDR3 spells CTSSRPRDSYEQYF. CDR3 sequence (DNA): TGCACCAGCAGCAGGCCCCGGGACAGCTACGAGCAGTACTTC.

The chain recombines TRBV7-3 with TRBJ1-2; no clear D gene. The V gene lost 5 bases and the J gene lost 4 bases, with 14 bases spanning the gap. There are 14 residues in the CDR3. Germline CDR1 and CDR2: SGHTA and FQGTGA. CDR3 in DNA: TGTGCCAGCAGCCCCTATAAAACGGGCTATGGCTACACCTTC. Translation gives CASSPYKTGYGYTF.

The chain has TRBV29-1 and TRBJ2-5; D gene ambiguous. The V gene lost 3 bases and the J gene lost 3 bases, with 17 bases spanning the gap. CDR3 length: 15 residues. The germline V gene has CDR1 SQVTM and CDR2 ANQGSEA. The DNA of the CDR3 is TGCAGCGTTGACAATCCCCCTAAACTCGAAGAGACCCAGTACTTC. Its translation: CSVDNPPKLEETQYF.

The J gene is TRBJ1-1, the V gene TRBV10-2; no reliable D call. Germline CDR1 is WSHSY and CDR2 is SAAADI. CDR3 length: 15 amino acids. V was clipped by 2 bases and J by 4 bases, with 14 bases between them. In DNA, the CDR3 is TGCGCCAGCAGTGAGGTAGAAGGGATGGGCACTGAAGCTTTCTTT. Protein sequence: CASSEVEGMGTEAFF.

This clone was seen once. This chain links TRBV21-1 with TRBJ2-7; the table calls TRBD2, which could not be checked here. TRBV21-1 is an annotated pseudogene. The CDR3 consists of 17 residues. CDR3 DNA sequence: TGTGCCAGCAGCAAAGCAGTCGGCATAACGGGCTCCTACGAGCAGTACTTC. It codes for CASSKAVGITGSYEQYF.

The chain joins TRBV12-5 to TRBJ1-1; D perhaps matches TRBD1 (6 bases). The germline gives CDR1 LGHNT, CDR2 FRNRAP. CDR3 size: 13 residues. V dropped 4 bases and J dropped 1 base, with 7 bases sitting between them. This chain's CDR3 is CASGWGPNTEAFF. The CDR3 region has the DNA TGTGCTAGTGGTTGGGGGCCGAACACTGAAGCTTTCTTT.

The chain carries TRBV4-2 and TRBJ2-3, with 7 bases lining up with TRBD2. Germline CDR1 and CDR2: LGHNA and YNFKEQ. CDR3 length: 15 residues. J was trimmed by 5 bases and V by 1 base; bases with no gene match: 6. The CDR3 is CASSQGAGEVDTQYF. In DNA form, the CDR3 reads TGTGCCAGCAGCCAAGGGGCGGGAGAGGTAGATACGCAGTATTTT.

The rearrangement joins TRBV27 to TRBJ2-7; a possible D gene is TRBD2 (5 bases). Between the trimmed V and J ends, which lost 4 bases and 3 bases, there was a span of 13 bases. The CDR3 is 14 residues long. Germline loops: CDR1 MNHEY, CDR2 SMNVEV (reference sequence). CDR3 sequence reads: CASSYTTGSYEQYF. CDR3 coding DNA: TGTGCCAGCAGTTACACTACGGGGAGCTACGAGCAGTACTTC.

This sequence joins TRBV29-1 and TRBJ2-7, with 7 bases that match TRBD1. CDR1 SQVTM and CDR2 ANQGSEA come from the germline V gene. The CDR3 totals 14 residues. The V and J ends lost 5 bases and 0 bases, in that order; junction bases with no gene match: 7. This CDR3 reads CSVSPWDSSYEQYF. The CDR3 DNA reads as TGCAGCGTTTCCCCCTGGGACAGCTCCTACGAGCAGTACTTC.

This chain uses TRBV19 with TRBJ1-1; TRBD1 is a possible D gene (5 bases). The germline V and J ends were trimmed by 5 bases and 10 bases, with 20 bases remaining between them. The CDR3 covers 14 residues. Germline CDR1 and CDR2: LNHDA and SQIVND (reference sequence). The CDR3 here is CASSVQGGVRGAFF. In DNA, the CDR3 is TGTGCCAGTAGTGTCCAGGGAGGAGTCCGTGGAGCTTTCTTT.

The chain has TRBV28 and TRBJ1-1; D is undetermined. The CDR3 runs to 15 residues. The germline CDR1 and CDR2 sequences are MDHEN and SYDVKM. Between the trimmed V and J ends, which lost 3 bases and 0 bases, there was a span of 11 bases. The DNA of the CDR3 is TGTGCCAGCAGTTTTCTCCCGGCGGTGAACACTGAAGCTTTCTTT. Translating gives CASSFLPAVNTEAFF. The complete variable domain, with remaining parts taken from reference TRBV28 and TRBJ1-1, reads DVKVTQSSRYLVKRTGEKVFLECVQDMDHENMFWYRQDPGLGLRLIYFSYDVKMKEKGDIPEGYSVSREKKERFSLILESASTNQTSMYLCASSFLPAVNTEAFFGQGTRLTVV.

The V and J genes are TRBV2 and TRBJ2-7, with TRBD2 matching over 7 bases. The junction had 9 bases not matched to a gene; V was cut back by 7 bases and J by 3 bases. The CDR3 loop spans 14 amino acids. CDR1 is SNHLY and CDR2 is FYNNEI in the germline V gene. CDR3 nucleotide sequence: TGTGCCAGCACCCGTGGGACTACACTCTACGAGCAGTACTTC. Amino acids: CASTRGTTLYEQYF.

The chain links TRBV11-2 to TRBJ2-1; 8 bases are shared with TRBD2. Germline V gene lookup returns CDR1 SGHAT and CDR2 FQNNGV. The trim removed 4 bases at V and 5 bases at J, leaving 7 bases unmatched. This CDR3 is 15 amino acids long. The CDR3 reads CASSYLAGGHNEQFF. The CDR3, as DNA: TGTGCCAGCAGCTACCTTGCGGGAGGCCACAATGAGCAGTTCTTC.

The chain recombines TRBV28 with TRBJ1-1, with a possible D match to TRBD1 (5 bases). Per germline, CDR1 MDHEN and CDR2 SYDVKM. The CDR3 length is 11 residues. Between the trimmed V and J ends, which lost 3 bases and 11 bases, there was a span of 10 bases. The DNA for the CDR3 is TGTGCCAGCAGTTTCCTGGGGACGGCTTTCTTT. It codes for CASSFLGTAFF.